This is a list of T cell receptor beta chains from one sample in a study of T-cell memory formation after mild COVID-19. TCRdb processed the 5' RACE reads anew with MiXCR; each CDR3 protein has one entry. The repertoire holds about 470,000 distinct CDR3 sequences, with about 18% as singletons. Sequences were obtained from PBMCs or a T cell subset sorted from them (not recorded which). The origin of the receptors is an adult woman who had mild COVID-19 (a few samples of this study predate the infection). Cell type and time point are not known. Each CDR3 is given with its conserved first and last residue. A D gene is named only where the DNA matches it firmly. Clone size, where shown, is once, few, many, or a class for clones that have expanded.

>NA|TRBV4-3|TRBJ2-3|TRBD2
CASSQESSGSTDTQYF
TGCGCCAGCAGCCAAGAATCTAGCGGGAGCACAGATACGCAGTATTTT
>NA|TRBV24-1|TRBJ1-2|NA
CATSAGSYGYTF
TGTGCCACCAGTGCAGGGAGCTATGGCTACACCTTC
>NA|TRBV29-1|TRBJ2-1|TRBD2
CSVKALAGGGYNEQFF
TGCAGCGTCAAGGCCCTAGCGGGAGGTGGCTACAATGAGCAGTTCTTC
>NA|TRBV3-1|TRBJ2-1|NA
CASSPRRGGAYNEQFF
TGTGCCAGCAGCCCCCGAAGAGGGGGGGCTTACAATGAGCAGTTCTTC
>few|TRBV20-1|TRBJ2-3|TRBD2
CSARLAGVSTDTQYF
TGCAGTGCTAGGCTAGCGGGGGTTAGCACAGATACGCAGTATTTT
>NA|TRBV5-5|TRBJ1-5|NA
CASSPLGGRQPQHF
TGTGCCAGCAGCCCCCTGGGGGGGAGGCAGCCCCAGCATTTT
>few|TRBV29-1|TRBJ2-7|TRBD2
CSVDGLAGGEMYEQYF
TGCAGCGTTGACGGACTAGCGGGAGGGGAAATGTACGAGCAGTACTTC
>NA|TRBV4-1|TRBJ2-3|NA
CASSQETGFTDTQYF
TGCGCCAGCAGCCAAGAAACGGGGTTCACAGATACGCAGTATTTT
>NA|TRBV5-1|TRBJ2-1|TRBD1
CASSLVGTGDYNEQFF
TGCGCCAGCAGCTTGGTCGGGACAGGGGACTACAATGAGCAGTTCTTC
>NA|TRBV25-1|TRBJ1-2|NA
CANPDRSNGYTF
TGTGCCAACCCCGACAGGTCCAATGGCTACACCTTC
>few|TRBV6-1|TRBJ1-5|TRBD1
CASTLQSGTVNQPQHF
TGTGCCAGCACCTTACAATCCGGGACAGTAAATCAGCCCCAGCATTTT
>NA|TRBV6-2/TRBV6-3|TRBJ2-7|TRBD2
CASSLPSSGSSYEQYF
TGTGCCAGCAGTCTCCCCTCTAGCGGGAGCTCCTACGAGCAGTACTTC
>few|TRBV10-3|TRBJ2-3|NA
CAISEMGTPSSTQYF
TGTGCCATCAGTGAGATGGGGACTCCGTCAAGTACGCAGTATTTT
>few|TRBV18|TRBJ1-2|NA
CASSLTEFNGYTF
TGTGCCAGCTCACTCACAGAGTTTAATGGCTACACCTTC
>few|TRBV6-5|TRBJ1-3|TRBD1
CASSRDSRDTIYF
TGTGCCAGCAGTAGGGACAGCCGGGACACCATATATTTT
>NA|TRBV19|TRBJ2-1|TRBD1
CASSMGTEYNEQFF
TGTGCCAGTAGTATGGGGACAGAGTACAATGAGCAGTTCTTC
>NA|TRBV12-5|TRBJ1-2|NA
CASGLGTNYGYTF
TGTGCTAGTGGTTTAGGGACAAACTATGGCTACACCTTC
>once|TRBV3-1|TRBJ2-7|TRBD1
CASSLGGTGGNEQYF
TGTGCCAGCAGCCTCGGAGGGACAGGAGGCAACGAGCAGTACTTC
>few|TRBV18|TRBJ2-3|TRBD1
CASSPLGTGTDTQYF
TGTGCCAGCTCACCACTCGGGACAGGCACAGATACGCAGTATTTT
>NA|TRBV5-4|TRBJ2-1|TRBD2
CASRFWEGPRGEQFF
TGTGCCAGCAGGTTCTGGGAGGGGCCCCGGGGTGAGCAGTTCTTC
>NA|TRBV29-1|TRBJ2-1|NA
CSARRAGVYNEQFF
TGCAGCGCCCGAAGGGCAGGAGTATACAATGAGCAGTTCTTC
>few|TRBV7-2|TRBJ2-2|NA
CASSTYRDASGELFF
TGTGCCAGCAGCACCTACAGGGATGCCTCCGGGGAGCTGTTTTTT
>few|TRBV29-1|TRBJ2-3|TRBD2
CSVDPREATDTQYF
TGCAGCGTTGACCCCCGGGAGGCCACGGATACGCAGTATTTT
>few|TRBV15|TRBJ2-5|NA
CATSRVEVMGAQYF
TGTGCCACCAGCAGAGTAGAGGTGATGGGAGCCCAGTACTTC
>NA|TRBV5-6|TRBJ1-2|TRBD1
CASSLDRVEHLYGYTF
TGTGCCAGCAGCCTGGACAGGGTGGAGCATCTATATGGCTACACCTTC
>NA|TRBV12-3/TRBV12-4|TRBJ2-4|TRBD2
CASSEASGGILNIQYF
TGTGCCAGCAGCGAAGCTAGCGGAGGTATCCTAAACATTCAGTACTTC
>NA|TRBV20-1|TRBJ2-7|NA
CSARDFPSSYEQYF
TGCAGTGCTAGGGACTTCCCGAGCTCCTACGAGCAGTACTTC
>NA|TRBV4-1|TRBJ2-7|NA
CASSHKIPGVFDEQYF
TGCGCCAGCAGTCACAAGATTCCAGGGGTCTTCGACGAGCAGTACTTC
>NA|TRBV7-9|TRBJ2-5|TRBD2
CASSKTGTSAGDQYF
TGTGCCAGCAGCAAAACCGGGACTAGCGCAGGGGACCAGTACTTC
>NA|TRBV30|TRBJ1-5|NA
CAWSVGTANQPQHF
TGTGCCTGGAGTGTTGGAACAGCGAATCAGCCCCAGCATTTT
>NA|TRBV18|TRBJ2-5|NA
CASSPNGLQETQYF
TGTGCCAGCTCACCTAACGGACTTCAAGAGACCCAGTACTTC
>few|TRBV9|TRBJ1-2|NA
CASSAQPGRTRDYTF
TGTGCCAGCAGCGCCCAGCCGGGACGGACCCGGGACTACACCTTC
>few|TRBV6-6|TRBJ2-3|NA
CASSSGQKVTDTQYF
TGTGCCAGCAGTTCCGGACAGAAAGTAACAGATACGCAGTATTTT
>NA|TRBV29-1|TRBJ2-1|NA
CSVEETYNEQFF
TGCAGCGTTGAAGAGACCTACAATGAGCAGTTCTTC
>NA|TRBV20-1|TRBJ1-1|NA
CSARVKQGMNTEAFF
TGCAGTGCTAGAGTTAAACAGGGCATGAACACTGAAGCTTTCTTT
>few|TRBV20-1|TRBJ1-5|NA
CSARHGTDQPQHF
TGCAGTGCTAGACACGGTACTGATCAGCCCCAGCATTTT
>NA|TRBV7-2|TRBJ1-2|TRBD1
CASSTRDRARYGYTF
TGTGCCAGCAGTACCCGGGACAGGGCGCGCTATGGCTACACCTTC
>few|TRBV7-9|TRBJ1-1|TRBD1
CASSYGQVNTEAFF
TGTGCCAGCAGCTATGGACAGGTTAACACTGAAGCTTTCTTT
>NA|TRBV12-3/TRBV12-4|TRBJ1-5|NA
CASSPQGMSNQPQHF
TGTGCCAGCTCACCTCAGGGTATGAGCAATCAGCCCCAGCATTTT
>few|TRBV2|TRBJ1-2|TRBD1
CASRETGAGGYTF
TGTGCCAGCAGAGAGACAGGGGCGGGAGGCTACACCTTC
>few|TRBV24-1|TRBJ2-3|TRBD2
CATSEPTSPNTDTQYF
TGTGCCACCAGTGAGCCGACTAGCCCTAACACAGATACGCAGTATTTT
>few|TRBV30|TRBJ2-5|NA
CAWSVRDAPIYRIQETQYF
TGTGCCTGGAGTGTAAGAGACGCCCCGATCTACCGGATTCAAGAGACCCAGTACTTC
>NA|TRBV18|TRBJ2-7|NA
CASSRTHPHEQYF
TGTGCCAGCTCAAGGACACATCCCCACGAGCAGTACTTC
>NA|TRBV19|TRBJ1-5|NA
CASSISPRSNQPQHF
TGTGCCAGTAGTATAAGCCCAAGGAGCAATCAGCCCCAGCATTTT
>NA|TRBV7-2|TRBJ2-3|NA
CASKRTPGTDTQYF
TGTGCCAGCAAGCGGACGCCCGGCACAGATACGCAGTATTTT
>few|TRBV14|TRBJ2-1|NA
CASSQFRGVTNNEQFF
TGTGCCAGCAGCCAATTTAGGGGGGTTACGAACAATGAGCAGTTCTTC
>few|TRBV20-1|TRBJ1-1|NA
CSARGDTLNTEAFF
TGCAGTGCTAGAGGAGACACTTTGAACACTGAAGCTTTCTTT
>once|TRBV25-1|TRBJ1-5|NA
CASSEYSGEGNQPQHF
TGTGCCAGCAGTGAATATTCAGGGGAGGGTAATCAGCCCCAGCATTTT
>NA|TRBV7-9|TRBJ1-2|NA
CASTMAGLNFGYTF
TGTGCCAGCACAATGGCAGGACTCAACTTTGGCTACACCTTC
>few|TRBV7-2|TRBJ2-5|NA
CASSLARGQGETQYF
TGTGCCAGCAGCTTAGCTCGGGGGCAGGGGGAGACCCAGTACTTC
>few|TRBV12-3/TRBV12-4|TRBJ2-7|NA
CASSPRDKYEQYF
TGTGCCAGCAGTCCCCGGGACAAGTACGAGCAGTACTTC
>NA|TRBV18|TRBJ2-5|NA
CASSPRGIEETQYF
TGTGCCAGCTCACCAAGGGGGATAGAAGAGACCCAGTACTTC
>NA|TRBV6-5|TRBJ2-7|NA
CASSQSIEWTYEQYF
TGTGCCAGCTCTCAAAGTATAGAGTGGACCTACGAGCAGTACTTC
>few|TRBV6-6|TRBJ2-7|NA
CASSSSSTYEQYF
TGTGCCAGCAGTTCTTCCTCAACCTACGAGCAGTACTTC
>NA|TRBV19|TRBJ1-5|NA
CASRRIGRGGNQPQHF
TGTGCCAGTAGAAGGATCGGGCGAGGGGGCAATCAGCCCCAGCATTTT
>many|TRBV7-6|TRBJ2-7|NA
CASSSTPTVGEQYF
TGTGCCAGCAGCTCCACCCCGACAGTGGGCGAGCAGTACTTC
>many|TRBV12-3/TRBV12-4|TRBJ2-3|NA
CASSLALPPDTQYF
TGTGCCAGCAGTTTAGCGCTTCCTCCGGATACGCAGTATTTT